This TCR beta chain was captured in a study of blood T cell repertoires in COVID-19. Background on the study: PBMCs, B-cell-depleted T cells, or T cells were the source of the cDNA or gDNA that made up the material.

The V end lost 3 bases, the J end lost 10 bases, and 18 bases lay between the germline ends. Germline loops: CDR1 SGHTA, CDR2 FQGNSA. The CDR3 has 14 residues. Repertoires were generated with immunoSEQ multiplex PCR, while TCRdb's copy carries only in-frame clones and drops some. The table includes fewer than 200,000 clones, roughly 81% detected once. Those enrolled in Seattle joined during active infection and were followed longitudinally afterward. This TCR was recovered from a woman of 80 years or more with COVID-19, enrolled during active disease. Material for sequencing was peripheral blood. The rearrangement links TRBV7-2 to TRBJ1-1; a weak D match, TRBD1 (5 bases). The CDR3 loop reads CASSFGGTPRTAFF. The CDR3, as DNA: TGTGCCAGCAGCTTCGGAGGGACGCCACGGACAGCTTTCTTT.